The 30 T cell receptor beta chains listed next were all sequenced from one sample in a study of Ad26.COV2.S vaccination and SARS-CoV-2 variants. TCRdb's table, derived via immunoSEQ multiplex PCR, lists solely in-frame clones and lacks some. The sample has about 400,000 clones, 83% seen once; the top ten hold approximately 7.8%. Treatment specified: roughly 18 received Ad26.COV2.S at low or high dose, single or two shots; about five received placebo; per-sample allocation not given. Sampling took place 63 days after the first vaccine or placebo injection. This sample comprised peripheral blood, obtained in a trial of Ad26.COV2.S vaccine versus placebo. These receptors were taken from a person aged 18-65 years who received the Ad26.COV2.S COVID-19 vaccine or a placebo.

The CDR3 sequence is CASSQVYQAGAKGGAIQYF. In nucleotides, the CDR3 is TGCGCCAGCAGCCAAGTTTATCAAGCGGGGGCTAAGGGAGGTGCCATTCAGTACTTC. This chain uses TRBV4-3 with TRBJ2-4; 8 positions agree with TRBD2. The CDR3 is 19 residues long. The V gene's germline CDR1 is LGHNA and CDR2 YSLEER. With 1 base clipped from V and 9 bases from J, the junction kept 20 bases outside the gene matches.

The chain links TRBV6-5 to TRBJ1-6; perhaps TRBD1 as D (6 bases). Per the germline V gene, CDR1 is MNHEY and CDR2 is SVGAGI. The CDR3 extends over 15 amino acids. The germline V and J ends were trimmed by 4 bases and 7 bases, with 14 bases remaining between them. The CDR3 spells CASSLQGQRNSPLHF. For the CDR3, the DNA is TGTGCCAGCAGTTTGCAAGGACAGAGAAATTCACCCCTCCACTTT.

The rearrangement links TRBV5-1 to TRBJ1-1; D gene ambiguous. There are 16 residues in the CDR3. V was trimmed by 2 bases and J by 0 bases, leaving 14 bases between them. Germline lookup yields CDR1 SGHRS and CDR2 YFSETQ. CDR3 nucleotide sequence: TGCGCCAGCAGCTTTGAAAAGGGTTCGATGAACACTGAAGCTTTCTTT. It encodes CASSFEKGSMNTEAFF.

The rearrangement joins TRBV18 to TRBJ1-1; D is undetermined. This CDR3 is 15 amino acids long. Trimming cost V 5 bases and J 1 base, with 14 bases left between them. Germline V gene sequence: CDR1 KGHSH, CDR2 LQKENI. CDR3 in DNA: TGTGCCAGCTCAACGTATGATCAAGGGAACACTGAAGCTTTCTTT. This encodes CASSTYDQGNTEAFF.

As to this clone: The same CDR3 also results from other DNA sequences found in this sample. The CDR3 coding sequence is TGTGCCAGTAGTATCTCGGTGAACACTGAAGCTTTCTTT. It specifies CASSISVNTEAFF. The V and J genes are TRBV19 and TRBJ1-1; D uncertain. CDR3 length equals 13 residues. Trimming took 3 bases from V and 0 from J, leaving 5 bases between them. Germline V CDR1 and CDR2: LNHDA, SQIVND (reference sequence).

This chain links TRBV5-5 with TRBJ2-3; 7 nucleotides align to TRBD2. Trimming took 1 base from V and 0 from J; bases not matched to a gene: 5. CDR3 size: 16 residues. CDR1 and CDR2 from the germline V gene are SGHKS and YYEKEE (reference sequence). CDR3: CASSLIRGVSTDTQYF. The CDR3 DNA reads TGTGCCAGCAGCTTGATCCGGGGGGTCAGCACAGATACGCAGTATTTT. The whole variable domain, filled in from reference TRBV5-5 and TRBJ2-3, reads DAGVTQSPTHLIKTRGQQVTLRCSPISGHKSVSWYQQVLGQGPQFIFQYYEKEERGRGNFPDRFSARQFPNYSSELNVNALLLGDSALYLCASSLIRGVSTDTQYFGPGTRLTVL.

A few counts support this clone. The chain is built from TRBV7-6 and TRBJ1-5; D is ambiguous. The V gene's germline CDR1 is SGHVS and CDR2 FNYEAQ. The CDR3 has 13 residues. With 1 base removed from V and 9 bases from J, the gap between germline ends came to 10 bases. The CDR3 coding sequence is TGTGCCAGCAGCTTAGGTGGGCAGCGGCCCCAGCATTTT. Translated, it gives CASSLGGQRPQHF.

The CDR3 here is CSVDQGHSRSENYGYTF. The CDR3 DNA sequence: TGCAGCGTTGATCAAGGGCACTCGAGGTCGGAAAACTATGGCTACACCTTC. The gene calls are TRBV29-1 and TRBJ1-2; D is unresolved. This CDR3 is built from 17 residues. Germline values: CDR1 SQVTM, CDR2 ANQGSEA. The V gene lost 3 bases and the J gene lost 2 bases, with 22 bases spanning the gap.

The rearrangement joins TRBV7-9 to TRBJ1-1; TRBD1 aligns across 7 bases. V lost 2 bases and J lost 10; bases outside the gene matches: 4. CDR1 SEHNR and CDR2 FQNEAQ come from the germline V gene (reference sequence). This CDR3 contains 12 residues. The CDR3 region has the DNA TGTGCCAGCAGCTTACAGGGGGAGGGAGCTTTCTTT. Translated, it gives CASSLQGEGAFF.

This clone was seen just once. The chain links TRBV10-2 to TRBJ2-1, with a weak D call TRBD2 (5 bases). The germline gives CDR1 WSHSY, CDR2 SAAADI. V dropped 6 bases and J dropped 6 bases, with 12 bases sitting between them. The CDR3 covers 13 residues. CDR3 nucleotides: TGCGCCAGCAGAATCCGGGAAAGCAATGAGCAGTTCTTC. This encodes CASRIRESNEQFF.

The chain has TRBV30 and TRBJ1-1; D is unresolved. The CDR3 covers 14 residues. The V gene's germline CDR1 is GTSNPN and CDR2 SVGIG (reference sequence). V lost 0 bases and J lost 0, with 8 bases in between. CDR3 amino acids: CAWSVRSVNTEAFF. The CDR3 nucleotides read TGTGCCTGGAGTGTACGATCGGTGAACACTGAAGCTTTCTTT.

J is TRBJ1-2 and V is TRBV27, with TRBD1 identical over 7 bases. The V segment lost 5 bases and the J segment 5 bases; nucleotides outside the gene matches: 14. The CDR3 length is 16 residues. The V gene's germline CDR1 is MNHEY and CDR2 SMNVEV (reference sequence). As DNA, the CDR3 is TGTGCCAGCAGTGCCCTCTACAGGGGCCTTCTTTATGGCTACACCTTC. This translates into CASSALYRGLLYGYTF.

The rearrangement links TRBV6-1 to TRBJ1-1; D is ambiguous. Germline CDR1 is MNHNS and CDR2 is SASEGT. The CDR3 loop spans 14 amino acids. Trimming removed 1 base from V and 5 bases from J, with 11 bases in between. The CDR3 bases are TGTGCCAGCAGTGAAGTGGATAGAGGGACTGAAGCTTTCTTT. Translated, it gives CASSEVDRGTEAFF.

This chain joins TRBV19 and TRBJ2-7; D is possibly TRBD1 or TRBD2 (5 bases each). V was cut by 0 bases and J by 2 bases, with 17 bases left in between. CDR3 length equals 17 residues. Germline lookup yields CDR1 LNHDA and CDR2 SQIVND (reference sequence). The DNA of the CDR3 is TGTGCCAGTAGTATAGATTTGGAAACCGGGACGGCCTACGAGCAGTACTTC. Translating it yields CASSIDLETGTAYEQYF.

This clone has a single count. The CDR3 nucleotides read TGTGCCAGCAGCCTACAGGACATTCAGTACTTC. Translation gives CASSLQDIQYF. The rearrangement joins TRBV7-8 to TRBJ2-4, with D tentatively TRBD1 (5 bases). The CDR3 is made up of 11 amino acids. Germline V gives CDR1 SGHVS, CDR2 FQNEAQ. V lost 5 bases and J 8 bases, leaving 7 bases between the germline ends.

The sample holds one count of this clone. J is TRBJ2-7 and V is TRBV11-3; 10 bases are a match to TRBD1. The CDR3 sequence is 14 residues long. Losses at the gene ends were 5 bases for V and 7 bases for J; bases not matched to a gene: 8. Germline CDR1 reads SGHNT; CDR2 reads YENEEA. The CDR3 reads CASSRRQGAREQYF. DNA of the CDR3: TGTGCCAGCAGCCGACGACAGGGGGCGCGGGAGCAGTACTTC.

The V call is TRBV7-2, the J call TRBJ2-7, with D perhaps matching TRBD1 or TRBD2 (5 bases each). The germline gives CDR1 SGHTA, CDR2 FQGNSA. V dropped 1 base and J dropped 5 bases, with 15 bases sitting between them. The CDR3 length is 15 residues. In DNA, the CDR3 is TGTGCCAGCAGCTTAGGAGGCGGGCGCAGGGACGAGCAGTACTTC. Translating gives CASSLGGGRRDEQYF. Based on the CDR3 plus reference TRBV7-2 and TRBJ2-7, the full variable domain is GAGVSQSPSNKVTEKGKDVELRCDPISGHTALYWYRQSLGQGLEFLIYFQGNSAPDKSGLPSDRFSAERTGGSVSTLTIQRTQQEDSAVYLCASSLGGGRRDEQYFGPGTRLTVT.

J is TRBJ1-3 and V is TRBV19; 10 bases match TRBD1. This CDR3 has 15 amino acids. The J segment lost 1 base and the V segment lost 5 bases, leaving 2 bases of the junction unmatched. In germline, CDR1 is LNHDA, CDR2 SQIVND (reference sequence). The CDR3 DNA is TGTGCCAGTAGTTTGGACAGGGGGTCTGGAAACACCATATATTTT. As protein: CASSLDRGSGNTIYF.

CDR3 nucleotide sequence: TGTGCCTGGAGGCTAGCGGGAGTCGGGGAGCTGTTTTTT. This codes for CAWRLAGVGELFF. V is TRBV11-2 and J is TRBJ2-2, with TRBD2 matching 10 bases. Germline trimming cut 11 bases from V and 7 bases from J; bases unmatched to any gene: 7. The germline gives CDR1 SGHAT, CDR2 FQNNGV. The CDR3 runs to 13 residues.

The J gene is TRBJ2-5, the V gene TRBV7-9; 7 nucleotides align to TRBD2. The CDR3 is 13 amino acids. Germline lookup yields CDR1 SEHNR and CDR2 FQNEAQ (reference sequence). Unmatched junction bases numbered 6, after V lost 8 bases and J lost 3 bases. The chain's CDR3 is CASRPGGEETQYF. CDR3 nucleotide sequence: TGTGCCAGCCGACCGGGAGGTGAAGAGACCCAGTACTTC.

The CDR3 spells CASSLGLSGYNSPLHF. As DNA, the CDR3 is TGTGCCAGCAGCTTGGGCCTTTCGGGGTATAATTCACCCCTCCACTTT. This rearrangement joins TRBV5-5 to TRBJ1-6; D remains unclear. CDR1 is SGHKS, CDR2 YYEKEE, per germline (reference sequence). This CDR3 spans 16 amino acids. V was cut by 0 bases and J by 4 bases, with 11 bases left in between.

V and J are TRBV12-5 and TRBJ2-7; TRBD2 matches at 7 bases. V trimming: 2 bases; J trimming: 5 bases; junction bases outside the gene matches: 15. The CDR3 spans 17 residues. Germline-derived CDR1 and CDR2 are LGHNT and FRNRAP. In DNA, the CDR3 is TGTGCTAGTGGTTTGCGACGGTGGGGGGAGGGAAACCACGAGCAGTACTTC. It encodes CASGLRRWGEGNHEQYF.

J is TRBJ2-1 and V is TRBV5-6; D is uncertain. The CDR3 is 11 amino acids. V shed 6 bases and J shed 4 bases, with 5 bases lying between them. Germline loops: CDR1 SGHDT, CDR2 YYEEEE. DNA for the CDR3: TGTGCCAGCACAATATACAATGAGCAGTTCTTC. It translates to CASTIYNEQFF.

The sample holds a few counts of this clone. The chain employs TRBV7-2 and TRBJ2-7, with 7 bases lining up with TRBD2. V shed 5 bases and J 4 bases; nucleotides not matched to a gene: 11. Germline CDR1 and CDR2: SGHTA and FQGNSA. The length of the CDR3 is 15 residues. Written as DNA, the CDR3 is TGTGCCAGCAGCCTTCGGGAGGCTAGTTGGTACGAGCAGTACTTC. Its translation: CASSLREASWYEQYF.

V usage is TRBV7-6 and J usage is TRBJ1-1; maybe TRBD1 (5 bases). Germline CDR1 reads SGHVS; CDR2 reads FNYEAQ. The CDR3 extends over 16 amino acids. Trimming removed 5 bases at V and 0 bases at J, with 16 bases between. The CDR3 DNA follows: TGTGCCAGCAGCCCTGGGGGAGGGCTCCTGAACACTGAAGCTTTCTTT. This encodes CASSPGGGLLNTEAFF.

V gene TRBV5-4 combines with J gene TRBJ1-4; D not resolved. The CDR3 runs 14 residues. Germline V gene data show CDR1 as SGHNT and CDR2 as YYREEE (reference sequence). V was clipped by 4 bases and J by 7 bases, with 14 bases between them. This chain's CDR3 is CASSPTGLGEKLFF. As DNA, the CDR3 is TGTGCCAGCAGCCCCACGGGGTTAGGTGAAAAACTGTTTTTT.

The chain couples TRBV6-5 to TRBJ2-4; D is ambiguous. The V end was cut by 0 bases, the J end by 7 bases, with 7 bases between. Per germline, CDR1 MNHEY and CDR2 SVGAGI. CDR3 length equals 13 residues. Here the CDR3 DNA reads TGTGCCAGCAGTTACTCGAAAGGGAACATTCAGTACTTC. Its translation: CASSYSKGNIQYF.

This clone was picked up one time. The J gene is TRBJ1-2, the V gene TRBV30; the D is unclear. Trimming left V 1 base short and J 8 bases short, with 8 bases between. This CDR3 contains 11 residues. In germline, CDR1 is GTSNPN, CDR2 SVGIG (reference sequence). CDR3 DNA: TGTGCCTGGAGTGAGGGCTGGGGCTACACCTTC. This encodes CAWSEGWGYTF.

This sequence joins TRBV7-2 and TRBJ1-3, with 7 bases aligning to TRBD1. Trimming cost V 2 bases and J 0 bases; bases outside gene matches: 4. The germline gives CDR1 SGHTA, CDR2 FQGNSA. The CDR3 runs to 16 residues. The CDR3 DNA follows: TGTGCCAGCAGCTTAACGGGGACAGCCTCTGGAAACACCATATATTTT. Translation gives CASSLTGTASGNTIYF.

The V call is TRBV19, the J call TRBJ1-3; D not certain. Per the germline V gene, CDR1 is LNHDA and CDR2 is SQIVND (reference sequence). The V gene lost 5 bases and the J gene lost 3 bases, with 2 bases spanning the gap. The CDR3 runs to 11 residues. The CDR3 reads CASSFGNTIYF. CDR3 nucleotide sequence: TGTGCCAGTAGTTTTGGAAACACCATATATTTT.